This T cell receptor (beta chain) was documented in a study of identical twins. This CDR3 is built from 14 residues. Germline trimming cut 6 bases from V and 2 bases from J; bases unmatched to any gene: 7. The germline V gene encodes CDR1 DFQATT and CDR2 SNEGSKA (reference sequence). TCRdb ran MiXCR on the 5' RACE reads and lists one entry per CDR3 protein. The sample records 1.5 million or so distinct CDR3 sequences, less than 40% being singletons. The receptor comes from a newborn girl in good health. The sequenced material came from cord blood. This chain connects TRBV20-1 to TRBJ2-3, with 8 bases lining up with TRBD2. The CDR3 sequence: CSASRGADTDTQYF. The CDR3 nucleotides are TGCAGTGCATCGCGGGGGGCCGACACAGATACGCAGTATTTT.